The 27 T cell receptor beta chains listed next were all sequenced from one sample in a study of cytomegalovirus exposure and HLA in healthy donors. PCR employed 60 Vbeta and 13 Jbeta primers. The assay was immunoSEQ multiplex PCR, and TCRdb's table has in-frame clones only and misses some. The profile covers some 150,000 clones, with approximately 72% appearing a single time and 2% to 2.5% taken by the ten largest. The sequenced sample consisted of PBMCs. The receptor source for this set is a human donor in good health.

The gene calls are TRBV5-8 and TRBJ1-6; no clear D. This CDR3 has 16 amino acids. Looked up from germline, CDR1 is SGHTS and CDR2 is YDEGEE. With 7 bases removed from V and 0 bases from J, the gap between germline ends came to 14 bases. The CDR3 spells CASGGDGSSYNSPLHF. The CDR3 bases are TGTGCCAGCGGAGGAGACGGGAGCTCCTATAATTCACCCCTCCACTTT. The entire variable domain, with the rest obtained from reference TRBV5-8 and TRBJ1-6, is as follows: EAGVTQSPTHLIKTRGQQATLRCSPISGHTSVYWYQQALGLGLQFLLWYDEGEERNRGNFPPRFSGRQFPNYSSELNVNALELEDSALYLCASGGDGSSYNSPLHFGNGTRLTVT.

CDR3 protein: CASSITGGQETQYF. In DNA form, the CDR3 reads TGTGCCAGTAGTATAACAGGCGGACAAGAGACCCAGTACTTC. This chain connects TRBV19 to TRBJ2-5, with D possibly TRBD1 on 5 matching bases. The CDR3 totals 14 residues. V gave up 2 bases and J gave up 2 bases, with 9 bases separating them. The V gene's germline CDR1 is LNHDA and CDR2 SQIVND (reference sequence).

The rearrangement joins TRBV15 to TRBJ1-5; D perhaps matches TRBD1 (6 bases). The germline CDR1 and CDR2 sequences are LNHNV and YYDKDF (reference sequence). This CDR3 spans 15 amino acids. Trimming shortened V by 0 bases and J by 7 bases, and 13 bases separated the two germline ends. In nucleotides, the CDR3 is TGTGCCACCAGCAGAGACCGGCAGGGGAGCCAGCCCCAGCATTTT. This encodes CATSRDRQGSQPQHF.

The rearrangement links TRBV29-1 to TRBJ2-5; 7 bases match TRBD2. The CDR3 is made up of 12 amino acids. Germline V gene lookup returns CDR1 SQVTM and CDR2 ANQGSEA. After removal of 3 bases from V and 4 bases from J, the junction contained 2 bases not matched to a gene. The CDR3 nucleotides read TGCAGCGTTGACACTAGCGTAGAGACCCAGTACTTC. This gives the protein CSVDTSVETQYF.

A single count supports this clone. The chain carries TRBV6-1 and TRBJ2-7, with D tentatively TRBD1 (6 bases). V lost 1 base and J lost 2, with 6 bases in between. The length of the CDR3 is 13 residues. CDR1 and CDR2 from the germline V gene are MNHNS and SASEGT. This CDR3 reads CASSEDRAYEQYF. CDR3 bases: TGTGCCAGCAGTGAAGACAGGGCCTACGAGCAGTACTTC.

This clone has only one observation. CDR3 loop: CASSLEMGRCGYTF. For the CDR3, the DNA is TGTGCCAGCAGTCTCGAAATGGGCAGATGTGGCTACACCTTC. The chain joins TRBV6-5 to TRBJ1-2, with no clear D. Trimming removed 5 bases at V and 7 bases at J, with 17 bases between. Germline loops: CDR1 MNHEY, CDR2 SVGAGI. This CDR3 spans 14 amino acids.

This clone has more than one count but fewer than ten. V usage is TRBV5-5 and J usage is TRBJ1-1; D is unresolved. The CDR3 spans 14 residues. In germline, CDR1 is SGHKS, CDR2 YYEKEE (reference sequence). Trimming stripped 1 base from V and 1 base from J, with 8 bases between. CDR3 DNA: TGTGCCAGCAGCTTGTCGACATGGAACACTGAAGCTTTCTTT. Residues: CASSLSTWNTEAFF.

The chain couples TRBV29-1 to TRBJ2-1, with 9 bases identical to TRBD1. The germline V gene has CDR1 SQVTM and CDR2 ANQGSEA. V was clipped by 3 bases and J by 4 bases; unmatched bases: 4. The CDR3 runs 14 residues. The CDR3 DNA is TGCAGCGTTGATAGGGGGACAGGGTACAATGAGCAGTTCTTC. This gives the protein CSVDRGTGYNEQFF.

This chain joins TRBV11-2 and TRBJ1-2; possibly TRBD1 for D (6 bases). From germline, CDR1 is SGHAT and CDR2 FQNNGV. V was clipped by 3 bases and J by 4 bases, with 12 bases between them. This CDR3 comprises 14 residues. The DNA of the CDR3 is TGTGCCAGCAGCTTGTACAGGACAGCCTATGGCTACACCTTC. Translated: CASSLYRTAYGYTF. The full variable domain, completed using reference TRBV11-2 and TRBJ1-2, is EAGVAQSPRYKIIEKRQSVAFWCNPISGHATLYWYQQILGQGPKLLIQFQNNGVVDDSQLPKDRFSAERLKGVDSTLKIQPAKLEDSAVYLCASSLYRTAYGYTFGSGTRLTVV.

The chain is built from TRBV29-1 and TRBJ1-1, with a weak D call TRBD1 (5 bases). The CDR3 spans 12 residues. The V and J ends lost 8 bases and 1 base respectively, with 11 bases between them. Germline V lookup: CDR1 SQVTM, CDR2 ANQGSEA. CDR3 region: CSLGHPNTEAFF. The CDR3 region has the DNA TGCAGCCTGGGGCACCCGAACACTGAAGCTTTCTTT.

The DNA of the CDR3 is TGTGCCAGCAGTCCCAGACAGGCTAGGAATGAAAAACTGTTTTTT. Protein product: CASSPRQARNEKLFF. The chain carries TRBV27 and TRBJ1-4, with a possible D match to TRBD1 (6 bases). There are 15 residues in the CDR3. Germline V gene sequence: CDR1 MNHEY, CDR2 SMNVEV (reference sequence). V was shortened by 5 bases and J by 5 bases, with 15 bases between the two germline ends.

The chain uses TRBV7-2 and TRBJ1-3; D not certain. V lost 2 bases, J lost 3 bases, and 14 bases lay in between. Per the germline V gene, CDR1 is SGHTA and CDR2 is FQGNSA. The CDR3 totals 16 residues. The CDR3 reads CASSLFPGSDGNTIYF. The CDR3 DNA reads as TGTGCCAGCAGCTTATTTCCGGGATCCGATGGAAACACCATATATTTT.

This clone was observed a single time. The chain links TRBV4-1 to TRBJ2-1; no definite D call. Germline values: CDR1 MGHRA, CDR2 YSYEKL. V lost 0 bases and J lost 6, with 9 bases in between. The CDR3 is made up of 14 amino acids. The CDR3 bases are TGCGCCAGCAGCCAAGATCGGCCAGGCAATGAGCAGTTCTTC. Its protein product is CASSQDRPGNEQFF.

V and J are TRBV5-1 and TRBJ2-1; 8 bases align to TRBD2. This CDR3 contains 16 residues. The V and J ends lost 4 bases and 5 bases, in that order; junction bases with no gene match: 11. Germline CDR1 SGHRS, CDR2 YFSETQ. The CDR3 loop reads CASSARGRGVNNEQFF. Written as DNA, the CDR3 is TGCGCCAGCAGCGCCCGGGGGCGGGGGGTGAACAATGAGCAGTTCTTC.

This chain links TRBV4-2 with TRBJ1-2, with 8 bases matching TRBD1. CDR1 and CDR2 from the germline V gene are LGHNA and YNFKEQ. With 4 bases clipped from V and 5 bases from J, the junction kept 9 bases outside the gene matches. The CDR3 runs to 15 residues. The CDR3 here is CASSLSLQGVYGYTF. DNA of the CDR3: TGTGCCAGCAGCCTGAGTTTACAGGGGGTTTATGGCTACACCTTC.

CDR3 nucleotides: TGTGCCAGCAGTTTAGAAAATAGACCGGGACAGGGGAACTATGGCTACACCTTC. Residues: CASSLENRPGQGNYGYTF. The chain joins TRBV27 to TRBJ1-2; 10 bases are shared with TRBD1. The V gene end was trimmed by 2 bases and the J gene end by 2 bases; junction bases not matched to a gene: 11. The V gene's germline CDR1 is MNHEY and CDR2 SMNVEV (reference sequence). The CDR3 totals 18 residues.

There are many counts of this clone. The chain recombines TRBV27 with TRBJ2-7; 10 bases fit TRBD1. The CDR3 sequence is 15 residues long. V dropped 5 bases and J dropped 7; count of bases not matched to a gene: 11. Germline CDR1 MNHEY, CDR2 SMNVEV (reference sequence). The CDR3 DNA sequence: TGTGCCAGCAGTCGCACCGGGACAGGGGCGTATGAGCAGTACTTC. It encodes CASSRTGTGAYEQYF.

This rearrangement joins TRBV7-9 to TRBJ1-1; D unclear. With 5 bases removed from V and 6 bases from J, the gap between germline ends came to 19 bases. Germline V gene lookup returns CDR1 SEHNR and CDR2 FQNEAQ (reference sequence). The CDR3 spans 15 residues. CDR3 loop: CASSLRAGRFAEAFF. DNA of the CDR3: TGTGCCAGCAGCCTCCGCGCGGGGAGGTTCGCTGAAGCTTTCTTT.

The CDR3 sequence: CASSTGINQPQHF. The CDR3 bases are TGTGCCAGTAGTACAGGGATTAATCAGCCCCAGCATTTT. V is TRBV19 and J is TRBJ1-5, with D possibly being TRBD1 (5 bases). The CDR3 consists of 13 residues. The germline CDR1 and CDR2 sequences are LNHDA and SQIVND (reference sequence). V was pared by 4 bases and J by 4 bases, with 8 bases between.

The chain recombines TRBV7-9 with TRBJ2-7; perhaps TRBD1 as D (5 bases). This CDR3 has 13 amino acids. The germline CDR1 and CDR2 sequences are SEHNR and FQNEAQ (reference sequence). Trimming cost V 7 bases and J 2 bases, with 12 bases left between them. The CDR3 loop is CASMRQTTYEQYF. The DNA for the CDR3 is TGTGCCAGCATGCGACAGACGACCTACGAGCAGTACTTC.

The chain employs TRBV9 and TRBJ2-1; D perhaps matches TRBD1 (5 bases). V gave up 0 bases and J gave up 4 bases, with 14 bases separating them. Germline V gene sequence: CDR1 SGDLS, CDR2 YYNGEE. The length of the CDR3 is 16 residues. This CDR3 is CASSVAGAGYYNEQFF. The CDR3 region has the DNA TGTGCCAGCAGCGTAGCTGGTGCAGGGTATTACAATGAGCAGTTCTTC.

The chain recombines TRBV18 with TRBJ2-7; a weak D match, TRBD1 (6 bases). The DNA end is more similar to TRBJ2-1, so the J call may be wrong. This CDR3 comprises 14 residues. Germline CDR1 KGHSH, CDR2 LQKENI. This chain's CDR3 is CASSPLAGQNEQFF. The CDR3 coding sequence is TGTGCCAGCTCACCACTGGCAGGACAGAATGAGCAGTTCTTC.

This chain joins TRBV7-2 and TRBJ1-3, with TRBD1 identical over 7 bases. Germline loops: CDR1 SGHTA, CDR2 FQGNSA. CDR3 length equals 14 residues. The J segment lost 4 bases and the V segment lost 6 bases, leaving 6 bases of the junction unmatched. The CDR3 here is CASRPDRAGNTIYF. The CDR3 coding sequence is TGTGCCAGCAGGCCCGACAGGGCCGGAAACACCATATATTTT.

The CDR3 DNA reads as TGTGCCAGTGGCCCGGATACGCAGTATTTT. Amino acid sequence: CASGPDTQYF. The gene calls are TRBV19 and TRBJ2-3, with D hard to call. CDR1 and CDR2 (germline): LNHDA, SQIVND (reference sequence). Trimming removed 8 bases from V and 6 bases from J, with 6 bases in between. The CDR3 consists of 10 residues.

This chain links TRBV5-4 with TRBJ2-2; 9 bases are shared with TRBD2. The CDR3 has 16 residues. Trimming took 4 bases from V and 7 from J; bases not matched to a gene: 11. The V gene's germline CDR1 is SGHNT and CDR2 YYREEE (reference sequence). CDR3 nucleotides: TGTGCCAGCAGCAGTGGGCTAGCGGGGAGGATCGGGGAGCTGTTTTTT. As protein: CASSSGLAGRIGELFF.

The rearrangement joins TRBV11-3 to TRBJ2-3; D gene ambiguous. The CDR3 extends over 13 amino acids. Germline-derived CDR1 and CDR2 are SGHNT and YENEEA. V was trimmed by 2 bases and J by 5 bases, leaving 8 bases between them. CDR3: CASSLITGDTQYF. CDR3 coding DNA: TGTGCCAGCAGCTTAATTACGGGAGATACGCAGTATTTT.

This sequence joins TRBV6-1 and TRBJ1-5, with D maybe TRBD1 (6 bases). Trimming cost V 4 bases and J 2 bases, with 12 bases left between them. The germline CDR1 and CDR2 sequences are MNHNS and SASEGT. The CDR3 is 15 amino acids. The CDR3 loop is CASSVAGAGNQPQHF. DNA for the CDR3: TGTGCCAGCAGTGTGGCGGGGGCTGGCAATCAGCCCCAGCATTTT.